The source of this T cell receptor (beta chain) is a study of T cells in Graves' hyperthyroidism and ophthalmopathy. Researchers amplified the TCR beta CDR3 regions from RNA transcripts. In the first-round RT-PCR of the TCR CDR3, the HTBI primer set was used. TCRdb reanalysed the multiplex PCR reads using MiXCR and keeps one entry per CDR3 protein. The table records 600,000 or so distinct CDR3 sequences, roughly 14% of them present only once. Study outcomes and limitations: Within blood appeared most thyroid clonotypes that had expanded above 0.001.

V lost 4 bases and J lost 2, with 5 bases in between. The CDR3 sequence is 12 residues long. Germline V gene sequence: CDR1 SGHRS, CDR2 YFSETQ. This clonotype was detected many times. Its target is unknown. Exclusions: uncontrolled infection, other autoimmune disease, pregnancy, lactation. Sequenced input: blood. The chain recombines TRBV5-1 with TRBJ2-3; D uncertain. This receptor was taken from a woman aged 45-59 years with Graves' ophthalmopathy. The CDR3 DNA sequence: TGCGCCAGCAGCGTACCCACAGATACGCAGTATTTT. Amino acids: CASSVPTDTQYF.